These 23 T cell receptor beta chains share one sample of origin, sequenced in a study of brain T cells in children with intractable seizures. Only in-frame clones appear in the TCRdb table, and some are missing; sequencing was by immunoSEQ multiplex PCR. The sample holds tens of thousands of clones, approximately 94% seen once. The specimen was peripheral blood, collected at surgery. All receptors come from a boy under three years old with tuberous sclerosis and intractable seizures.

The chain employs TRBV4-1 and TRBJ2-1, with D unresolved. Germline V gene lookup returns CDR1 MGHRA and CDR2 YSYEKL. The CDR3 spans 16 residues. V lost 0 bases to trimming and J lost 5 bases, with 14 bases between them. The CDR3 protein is CASSQESRRSDNEQFF. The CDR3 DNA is TGCGCCAGCAGCCAAGAGTCACGTAGGAGCGACAATGAGCAGTTCTTC.

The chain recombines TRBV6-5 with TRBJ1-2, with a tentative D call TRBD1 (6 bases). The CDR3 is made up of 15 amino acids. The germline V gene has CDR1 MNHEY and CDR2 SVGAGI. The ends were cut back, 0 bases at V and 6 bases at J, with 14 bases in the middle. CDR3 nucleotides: TGTGCCAGCAGTTACTCGCCAACAGGGAATGATGGCTACACCTTC. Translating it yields CASSYSPTGNDGYTF.

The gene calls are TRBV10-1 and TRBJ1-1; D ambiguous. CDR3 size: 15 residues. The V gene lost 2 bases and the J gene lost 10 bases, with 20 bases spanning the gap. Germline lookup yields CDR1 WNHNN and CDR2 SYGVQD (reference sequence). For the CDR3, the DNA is TGCGCCAGCAGTGAGAGTGTGGCATCCGTCCAAGGAGCTTTCTTT. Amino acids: CASSESVASVQGAFF.

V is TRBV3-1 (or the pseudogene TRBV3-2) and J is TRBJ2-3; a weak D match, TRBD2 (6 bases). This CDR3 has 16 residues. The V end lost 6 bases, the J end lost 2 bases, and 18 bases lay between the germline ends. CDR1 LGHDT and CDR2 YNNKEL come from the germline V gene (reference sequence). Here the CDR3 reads CASSPGLGGVTDTQYF. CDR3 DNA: TGTGCCAGCAGTCCCGGGCTGGGGGGTGTCACAGATACGCAGTATTTT.

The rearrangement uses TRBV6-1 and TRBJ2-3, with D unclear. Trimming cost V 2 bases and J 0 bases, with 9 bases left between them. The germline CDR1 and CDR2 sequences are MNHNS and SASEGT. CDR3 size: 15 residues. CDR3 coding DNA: TGTGCCAGCAGTGAAACAATAGCTAGCACAGATACGCAGTATTTT. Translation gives CASSETIASTDTQYF.

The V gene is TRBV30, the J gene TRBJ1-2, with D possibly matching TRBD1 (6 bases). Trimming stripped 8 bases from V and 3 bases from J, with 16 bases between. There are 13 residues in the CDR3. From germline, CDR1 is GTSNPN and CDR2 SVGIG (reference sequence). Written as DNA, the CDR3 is TGTGCCCTTACGGGGGCAGGGGACTATGGCTACACCTTC. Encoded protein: CALTGAGDYGYTF.

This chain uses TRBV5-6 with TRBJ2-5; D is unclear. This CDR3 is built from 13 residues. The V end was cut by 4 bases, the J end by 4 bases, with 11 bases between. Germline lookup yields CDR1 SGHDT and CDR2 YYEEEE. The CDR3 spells CASSPGPPETQYF. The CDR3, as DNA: TGTGCCAGCAGCCCTGGCCCCCCAGAGACCCAGTACTTC.

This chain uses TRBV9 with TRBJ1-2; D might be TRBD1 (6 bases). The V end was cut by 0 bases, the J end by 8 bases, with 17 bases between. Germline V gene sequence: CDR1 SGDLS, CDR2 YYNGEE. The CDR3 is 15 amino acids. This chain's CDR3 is CASSVGPPGAAGYTF. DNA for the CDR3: TGTGCCAGCAGCGTAGGCCCCCCGGGGGCAGCGGGCTACACCTTC.

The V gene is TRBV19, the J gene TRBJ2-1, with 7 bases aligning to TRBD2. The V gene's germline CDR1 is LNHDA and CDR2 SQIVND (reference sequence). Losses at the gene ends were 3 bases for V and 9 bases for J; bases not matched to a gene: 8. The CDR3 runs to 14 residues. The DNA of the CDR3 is TGTGCCAGTAGTATGTCAGCGGGATCCGTTGAGCAGTTCTTC. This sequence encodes CASSMSAGSVEQFF.

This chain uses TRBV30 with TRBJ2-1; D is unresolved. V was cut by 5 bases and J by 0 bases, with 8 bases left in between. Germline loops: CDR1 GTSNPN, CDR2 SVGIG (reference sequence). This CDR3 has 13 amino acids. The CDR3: CAWDPSSYNEQFF. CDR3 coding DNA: TGTGCCTGGGACCCGAGCTCCTACAATGAGCAGTTCTTC.

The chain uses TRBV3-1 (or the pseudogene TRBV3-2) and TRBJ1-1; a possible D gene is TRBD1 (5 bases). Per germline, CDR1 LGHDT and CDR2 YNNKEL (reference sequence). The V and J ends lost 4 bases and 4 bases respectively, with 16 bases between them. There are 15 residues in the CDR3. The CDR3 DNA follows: TGTGCCAGCAGCCTAAGTAGGGACCGGGGCACTGAAGCTTTCTTT. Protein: CASSLSRDRGTEAFF.

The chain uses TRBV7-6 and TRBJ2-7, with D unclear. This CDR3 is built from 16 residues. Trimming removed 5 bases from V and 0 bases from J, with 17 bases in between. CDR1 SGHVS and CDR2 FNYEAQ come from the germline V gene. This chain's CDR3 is CASSPSAAPSSYEQYF. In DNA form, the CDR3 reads TGTGCCAGCAGCCCGTCCGCAGCTCCAAGCTCCTACGAGCAGTACTTC. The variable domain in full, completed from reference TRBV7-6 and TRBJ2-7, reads GAGVSQSPRYKVTKRGQDVALRCDPISGHVSLYWYRQALGQGPEFLTYFNYEAQQDKSGLPNDRFSAERPEGSISTLTIQRTEQRDSAMYRCASSPSAAPSSYEQYFGPGTRLTVT.

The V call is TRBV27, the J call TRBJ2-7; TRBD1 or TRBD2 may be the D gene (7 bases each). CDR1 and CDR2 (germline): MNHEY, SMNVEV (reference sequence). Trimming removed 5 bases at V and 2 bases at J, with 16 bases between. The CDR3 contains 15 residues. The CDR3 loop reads CASSGAGGGTYEQYF. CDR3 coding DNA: TGTGCCAGCAGTGGCGCAGGGGGGGGGACCTACGAGCAGTACTTC.

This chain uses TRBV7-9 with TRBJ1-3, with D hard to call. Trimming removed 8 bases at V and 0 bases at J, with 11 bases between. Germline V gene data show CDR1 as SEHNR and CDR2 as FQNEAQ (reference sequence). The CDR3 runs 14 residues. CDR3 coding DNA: TGTGCCAGCGGAGGCCAGAACTCTGGAAACACCATATATTTT. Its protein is CASGGQNSGNTIYF.

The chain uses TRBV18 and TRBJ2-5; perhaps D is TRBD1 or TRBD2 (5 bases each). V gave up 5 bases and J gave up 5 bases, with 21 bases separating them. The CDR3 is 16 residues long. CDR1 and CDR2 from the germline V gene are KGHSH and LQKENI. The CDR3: CASSSSAEASGETQYF. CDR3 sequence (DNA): TGTGCCAGCTCATCTTCGGCGGAGGCCTCAGGGGAGACCCAGTACTTC.

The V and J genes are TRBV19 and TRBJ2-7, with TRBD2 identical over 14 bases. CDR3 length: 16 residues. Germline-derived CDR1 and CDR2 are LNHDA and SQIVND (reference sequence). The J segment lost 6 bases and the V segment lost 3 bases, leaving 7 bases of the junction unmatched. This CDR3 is CASSMGTGLAGVEQYF. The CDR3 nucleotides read TGTGCCAGTAGTATGGGTACGGGACTAGCGGGAGTCGAGCAGTACTTC.

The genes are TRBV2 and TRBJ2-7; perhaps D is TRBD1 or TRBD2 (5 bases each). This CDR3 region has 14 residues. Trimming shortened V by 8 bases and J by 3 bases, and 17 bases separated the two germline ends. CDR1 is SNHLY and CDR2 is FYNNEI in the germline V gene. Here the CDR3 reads CASSKGLAGYEQYF. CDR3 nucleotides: TGTGCCAGCTCCAAGGGGCTAGCAGGCTACGAGCAGTACTTC. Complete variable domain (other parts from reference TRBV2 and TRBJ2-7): EPEVTQTPSHQVTQMGQEVILRCVPISNHLYFYWYRQILGQKVEFLVSFYNNEISEKSEIFDDQFSVERPDGSNFTLKIRSTKLEDSAMYFCASSKGLAGYEQYFGPGTRLTVT.

For the CDR3, the DNA is TGCAGCTGTAATTTCAATGAGCAGTTCTTC. It yields the protein CSCNFNEQFF. The chain has TRBV29-1 and TRBJ2-1; no clear D. The CDR3 has 10 amino acids. Trimming took off 8 bases at V and 6 bases at J, with 8 bases between the two ends. Germline V gene data show CDR1 as SQVTM and CDR2 as ANQGSEA.

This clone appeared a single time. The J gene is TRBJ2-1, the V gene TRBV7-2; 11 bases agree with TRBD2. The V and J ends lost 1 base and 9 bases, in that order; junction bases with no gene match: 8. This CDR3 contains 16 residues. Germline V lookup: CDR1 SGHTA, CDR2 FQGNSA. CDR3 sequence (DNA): TGTGCCAGCAGCTTAGAATTAGCGGGGGGGCTCGGTGAGCAGTTCTTC. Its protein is CASSLELAGGLGEQFF.

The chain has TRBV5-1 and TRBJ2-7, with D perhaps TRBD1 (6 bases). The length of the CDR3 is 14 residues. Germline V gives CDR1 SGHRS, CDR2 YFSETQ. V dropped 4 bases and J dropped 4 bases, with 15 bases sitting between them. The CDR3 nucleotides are TGCGCCAGCAGCCCCGGGGACATTTATTACGAGCAGTACTTC. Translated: CASSPGDIYYEQYF.

As DNA, the CDR3 is TGTGCCAGCAGCACCTTAGCGGGGGGCGTCCACTACGAGCAGTACTTC. Translating it yields CASSTLAGGVHYEQYF. The chain recombines TRBV13 with TRBJ2-7; 10 nucleotides align to TRBD2. This CDR3 spans 16 amino acids. After removal of 5 bases from V and 3 bases from J, the junction contained 10 bases not matched to a gene. Per germline, CDR1 PRHDT and CDR2 FYEKMQ (reference sequence). Full variable domain (outside the CDR3, taken from reference TRBV13 and TRBJ2-7): AAGVIQSPRHLIKEKRETATLKCYPIPRHDTVYWYQQGPGQDPQFLISFYEKMQSDKGSIPDRFSAQQFSDYHSELNMSSLELGDSALYFCASSTLAGGVHYEQYFGPGTRLTVT.

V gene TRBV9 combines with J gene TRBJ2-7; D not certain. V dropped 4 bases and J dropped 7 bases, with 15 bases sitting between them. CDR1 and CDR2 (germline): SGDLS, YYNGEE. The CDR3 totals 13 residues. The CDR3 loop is CASSPSSSREQYF. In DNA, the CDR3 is TGTGCCAGCAGCCCCTCATCCTCTCGAGAGCAGTACTTC.

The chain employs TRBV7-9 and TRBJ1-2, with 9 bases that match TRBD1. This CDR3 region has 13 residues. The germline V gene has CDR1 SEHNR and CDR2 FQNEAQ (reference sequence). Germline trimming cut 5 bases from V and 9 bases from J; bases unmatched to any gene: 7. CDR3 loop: CASSGGQGQSYTF. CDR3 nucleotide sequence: TGTGCCAGCAGCGGGGGACAGGGTCAAAGCTACACCTTC. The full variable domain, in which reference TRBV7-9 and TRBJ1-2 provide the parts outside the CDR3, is DTGVSQNPRHKITKRGQNVTFRCDPISEHNRLYWYRQTLGQGPEFLTYFQNEAQLEKSRLLSDRFSAERPKGSFSTLEIQRTEQGDSAMYLCASSGGQGQSYTFGSGTRLTVV.